This T cell receptor beta chain originates from a study of T cell responses to AZD1222 COVID-19 vaccine. Trimming removed 1 base at V and 0 bases at J, with 9 bases between. This CDR3 is built from 16 residues. The germline CDR1 and CDR2 sequences are SGHDN and FVKESK. Method: immunoSEQ multiplex PCR; TCRdb's copy keeps in-frame clones and lacks some. The sample has fewer than 130,000 clones, 88% seen once. The receptor's source is an adult in good health. Source: peripheral blood, taken on day 0 of AZD1222 vaccination. The chain recombines TRBV14 with TRBJ2-2; no clear D. DNA of the CDR3: TGTGCCAGCAGCCAAGGTTGGTTGACGAACACCGGGGAGCTGTTTTTT. Translating it yields CASSQGWLTNTGELFF.